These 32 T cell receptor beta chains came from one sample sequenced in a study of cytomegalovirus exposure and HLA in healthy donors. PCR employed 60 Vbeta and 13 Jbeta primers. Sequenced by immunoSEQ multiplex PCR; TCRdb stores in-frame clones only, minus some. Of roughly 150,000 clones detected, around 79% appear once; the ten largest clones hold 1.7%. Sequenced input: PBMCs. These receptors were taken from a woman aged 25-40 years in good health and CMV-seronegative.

CDR3: CASSPLLAGGASSYNEQFF. CDR3 bases: TGTGCCAGCTCACCGCTACTAGCGGGGGGGGCAAGCTCCTACAATGAGCAGTTCTTC. This sequence joins TRBV18 and TRBJ2-1; 13 nucleotides agree with TRBD2. Trimming removed 3 bases from V and 0 bases from J; junction bases left unmatched: 8. The germline V gene has CDR1 KGHSH and CDR2 LQKENI. The CDR3 spans 19 residues. Supplemented by reference TRBV18 and TRBJ2-1, the full variable domain reads NAGVMQNPRHLVRRRGQEARLRCSPMKGHSHVYWYRQLPEEGLKFMVYLQKENIIDESGMPKERFSAEFPKEGPSILRIQQVVRGDSAAYFCASSPLLAGGASSYNEQFFGPGTRLTVL.

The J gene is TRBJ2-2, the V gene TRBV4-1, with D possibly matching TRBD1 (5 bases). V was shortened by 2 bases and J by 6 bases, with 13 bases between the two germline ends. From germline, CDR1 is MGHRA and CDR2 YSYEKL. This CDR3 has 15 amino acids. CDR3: CASSQISGRAGELFF. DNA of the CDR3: TGCGCCAGCAGCCAAATATCGGGCAGGGCCGGGGAGCTGTTTTTT.

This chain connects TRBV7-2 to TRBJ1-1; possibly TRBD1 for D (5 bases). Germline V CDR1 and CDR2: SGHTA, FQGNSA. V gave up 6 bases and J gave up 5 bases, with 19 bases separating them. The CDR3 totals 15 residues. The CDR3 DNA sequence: TGTGCCAGCAGGCGTCCGGGGGGGGAGAAAACTGAAGCTTTCTTT. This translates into CASRRPGGEKTEAFF.

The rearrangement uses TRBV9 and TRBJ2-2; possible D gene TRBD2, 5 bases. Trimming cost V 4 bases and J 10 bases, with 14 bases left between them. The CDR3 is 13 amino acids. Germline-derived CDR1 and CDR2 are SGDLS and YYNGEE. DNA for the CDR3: TGTGCCAGCAGCTATGGGCACCGGGAGGAGCTGTTTTTT. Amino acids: CASSYGHREELFF. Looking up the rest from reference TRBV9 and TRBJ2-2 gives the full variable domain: DSGVTQTPKHLITATGQRVTLRCSPRSGDLSVYWYQQSLDQGLQFLIQYYNGEERAKGNILERFSAQQFPDLHSELNLSSLELGDSALYFCASSYGHREELFFGEGSRLTVL.

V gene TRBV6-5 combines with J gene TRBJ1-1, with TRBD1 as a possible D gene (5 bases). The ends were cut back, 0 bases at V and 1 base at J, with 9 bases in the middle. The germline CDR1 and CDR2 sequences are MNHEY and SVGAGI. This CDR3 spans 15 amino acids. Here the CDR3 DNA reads TGTGCCAGCAGTTACTCGCAGGGCCAGAACACTGAAGCTTTCTTT. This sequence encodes CASSYSQGQNTEAFF.

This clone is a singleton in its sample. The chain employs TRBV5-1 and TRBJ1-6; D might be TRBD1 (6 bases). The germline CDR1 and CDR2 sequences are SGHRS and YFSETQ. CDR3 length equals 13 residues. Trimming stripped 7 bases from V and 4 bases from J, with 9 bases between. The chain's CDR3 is CASSQGYNSPLHF. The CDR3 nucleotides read TGCGCCAGCTCACAGGGATATAATTCACCCCTCCACTTT.

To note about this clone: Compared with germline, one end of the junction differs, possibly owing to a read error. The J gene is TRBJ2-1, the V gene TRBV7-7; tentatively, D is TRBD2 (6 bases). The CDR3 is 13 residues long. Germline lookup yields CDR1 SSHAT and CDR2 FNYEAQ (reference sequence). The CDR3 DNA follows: TGTGCTAGCAGCCGGGACTTTGGGGATGAGCAGTTCTTC. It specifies CASSRDFGDEQFF.

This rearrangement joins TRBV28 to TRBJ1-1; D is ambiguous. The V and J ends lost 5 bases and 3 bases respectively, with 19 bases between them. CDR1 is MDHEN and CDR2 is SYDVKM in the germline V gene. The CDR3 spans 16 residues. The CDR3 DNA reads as TGTGCCAGCAGTAATCTTTTTTTGGAAGAGGACACTGAAGCTTTCTTT. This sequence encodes CASSNLFLEEDTEAFF.

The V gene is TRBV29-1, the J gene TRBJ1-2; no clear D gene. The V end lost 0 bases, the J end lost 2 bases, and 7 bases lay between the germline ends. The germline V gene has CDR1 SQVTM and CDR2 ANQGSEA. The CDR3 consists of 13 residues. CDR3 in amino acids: CSVEDGRNYGYTF. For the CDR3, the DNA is TGCAGCGTTGAAGATGGGAGGAACTATGGCTACACCTTC.

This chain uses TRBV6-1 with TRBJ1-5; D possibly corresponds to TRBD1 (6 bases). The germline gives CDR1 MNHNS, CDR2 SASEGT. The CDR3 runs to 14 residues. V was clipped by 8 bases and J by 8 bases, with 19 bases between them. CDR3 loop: CASLGQIPSKPQHF. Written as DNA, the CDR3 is TGTGCCAGCTTAGGACAGATCCCAAGTAAGCCCCAGCATTTT.

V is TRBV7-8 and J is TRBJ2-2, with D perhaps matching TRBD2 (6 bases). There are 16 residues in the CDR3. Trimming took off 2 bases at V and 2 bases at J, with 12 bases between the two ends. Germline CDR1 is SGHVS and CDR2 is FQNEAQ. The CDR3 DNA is TGTGCCAGCAGCTTAAGGGCGGGGCAAAACACCGGGGAGCTGTTTTTT. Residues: CASSLRAGQNTGELFF.

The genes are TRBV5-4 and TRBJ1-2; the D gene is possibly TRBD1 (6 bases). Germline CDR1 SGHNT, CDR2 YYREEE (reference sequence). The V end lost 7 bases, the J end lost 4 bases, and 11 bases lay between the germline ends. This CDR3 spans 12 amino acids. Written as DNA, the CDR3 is TGTGCCAGCCGCGGACAGATCTATGGCTACACCTTC. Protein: CASRGQIYGYTF.

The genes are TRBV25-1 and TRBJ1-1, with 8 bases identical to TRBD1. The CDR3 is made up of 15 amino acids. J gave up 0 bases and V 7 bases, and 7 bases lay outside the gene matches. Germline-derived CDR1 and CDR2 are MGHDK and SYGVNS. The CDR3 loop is CASKGGTGMNTEAFF. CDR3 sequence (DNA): TGTGCCAGCAAGGGGGGGACAGGTATGAACACTGAAGCTTTCTTT.

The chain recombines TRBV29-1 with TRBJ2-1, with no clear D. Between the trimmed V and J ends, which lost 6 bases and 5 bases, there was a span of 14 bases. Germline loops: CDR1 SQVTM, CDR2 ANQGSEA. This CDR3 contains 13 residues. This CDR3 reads CSVSYVLDNEQFF. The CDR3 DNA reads TGCAGCGTCAGTTATGTTTTGGACAATGAGCAGTTCTTC.

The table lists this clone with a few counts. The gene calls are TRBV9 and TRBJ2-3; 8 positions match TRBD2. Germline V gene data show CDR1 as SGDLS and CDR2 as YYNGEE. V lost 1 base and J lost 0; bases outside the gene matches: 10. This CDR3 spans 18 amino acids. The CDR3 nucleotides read TGTGCCAGCAGCGTATTGGGCGGGGGGAAGCTTAGCACAGATACGCAGTATTTT. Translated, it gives CASSVLGGGKLSTDTQYF.

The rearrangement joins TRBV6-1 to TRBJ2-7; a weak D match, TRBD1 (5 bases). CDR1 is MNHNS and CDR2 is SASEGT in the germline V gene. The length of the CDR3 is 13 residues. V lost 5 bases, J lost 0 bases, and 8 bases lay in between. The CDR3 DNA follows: TGTGCCAGCAGTCTGGACATCTCCTACGAGCAGTACTTC. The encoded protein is CASSLDISYEQYF.

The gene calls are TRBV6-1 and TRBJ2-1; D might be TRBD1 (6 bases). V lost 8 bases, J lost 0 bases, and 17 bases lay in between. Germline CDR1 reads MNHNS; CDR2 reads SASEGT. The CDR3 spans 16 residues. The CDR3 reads CASGGGETGSYNEQFF. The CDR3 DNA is TGTGCCAGCGGTGGGGGCGAGACTGGCTCCTACAATGAGCAGTTCTTC.

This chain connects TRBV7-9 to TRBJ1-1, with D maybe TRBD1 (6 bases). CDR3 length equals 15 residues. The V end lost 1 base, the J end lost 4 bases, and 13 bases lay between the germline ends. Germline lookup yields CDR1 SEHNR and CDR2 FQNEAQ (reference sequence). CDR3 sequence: CASSLVHRDVTEAFF. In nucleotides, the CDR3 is TGTGCCAGCAGCTTAGTCCACAGGGACGTCACTGAAGCTTTCTTT.

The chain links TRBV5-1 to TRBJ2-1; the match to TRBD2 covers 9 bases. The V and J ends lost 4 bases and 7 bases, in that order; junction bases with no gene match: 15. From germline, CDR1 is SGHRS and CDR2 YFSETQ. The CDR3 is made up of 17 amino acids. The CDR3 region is CASSTPSAGGLGNEQFF. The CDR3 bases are TGCGCCAGCAGCACCCCTTCTGCGGGGGGGTTGGGGAATGAGCAGTTCTTC.

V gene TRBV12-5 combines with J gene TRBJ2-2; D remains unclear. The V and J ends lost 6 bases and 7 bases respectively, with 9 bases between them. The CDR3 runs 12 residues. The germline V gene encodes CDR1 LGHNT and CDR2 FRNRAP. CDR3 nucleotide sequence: TGTGCTAGTGGGGTGACGGGCGGGGAGCTGTTTTTT. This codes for CASGVTGGELFF.

CDR3 residues: CASSLGRALPEGGYTF. CDR3 nucleotide sequence: TGTGCCAGCAGCTTGGGGCGCGCACTACCCGAGGGTGGCTACACCTTC. This chain uses TRBV5-4 with TRBJ1-2; D remains ambiguous. The CDR3 has 16 amino acids. V lost 0 bases to trimming and J lost 7 bases, with 19 bases between them. Germline CDR1 SGHNT, CDR2 YYREEE (reference sequence).

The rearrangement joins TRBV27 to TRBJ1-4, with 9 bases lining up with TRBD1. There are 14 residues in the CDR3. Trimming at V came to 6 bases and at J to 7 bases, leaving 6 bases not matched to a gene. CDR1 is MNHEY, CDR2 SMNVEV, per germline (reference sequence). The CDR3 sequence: CASSSDRGREKLFF. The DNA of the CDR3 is TGTGCCAGCAGCTCGGACAGGGGCCGTGAAAAACTGTTTTTT.

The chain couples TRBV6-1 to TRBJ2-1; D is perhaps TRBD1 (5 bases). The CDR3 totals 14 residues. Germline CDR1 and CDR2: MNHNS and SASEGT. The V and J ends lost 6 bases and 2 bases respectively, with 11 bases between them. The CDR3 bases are TGTGCCAGCAGACCCCAGGGAACCTACAATGAGCAGTTCTTC. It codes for CASRPQGTYNEQFF.

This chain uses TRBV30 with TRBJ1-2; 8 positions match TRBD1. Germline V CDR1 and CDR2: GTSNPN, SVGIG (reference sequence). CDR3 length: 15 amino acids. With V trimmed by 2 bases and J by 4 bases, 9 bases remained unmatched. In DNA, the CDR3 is TGTGCCTGGAGTCCCCGGACAGGGCTTGGCTATGGCTACACCTTC. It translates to CAWSPRTGLGYGYTF.

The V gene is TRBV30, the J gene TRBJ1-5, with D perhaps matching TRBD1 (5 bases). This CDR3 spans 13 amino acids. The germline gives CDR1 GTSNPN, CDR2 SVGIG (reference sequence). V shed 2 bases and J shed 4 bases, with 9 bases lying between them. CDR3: CAWSKGPNQPQHF. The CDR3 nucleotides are TGTGCCTGGAGTAAGGGGCCTAATCAGCCCCAGCATTTT.

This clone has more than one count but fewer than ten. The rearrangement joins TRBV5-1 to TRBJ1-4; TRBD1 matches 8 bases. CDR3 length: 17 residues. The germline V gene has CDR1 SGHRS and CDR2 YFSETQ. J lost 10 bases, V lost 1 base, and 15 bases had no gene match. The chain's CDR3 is CASSLKGRQTDRGKLFF. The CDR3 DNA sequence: TGCGCCAGCAGCTTGAAAGGGAGACAGACTGACAGGGGAAAACTGTTTTTT. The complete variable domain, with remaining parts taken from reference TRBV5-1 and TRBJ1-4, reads KAGVTQTPRYLIKTRGQQVTLSCSPISGHRSVSWYQQTPGQGLQFLFEYFSETQRNKGNFPGRFSGRQFSNSRSEMNVSTLELGDSALYLCASSLKGRQTDRGKLFFGSGTQLSVL.

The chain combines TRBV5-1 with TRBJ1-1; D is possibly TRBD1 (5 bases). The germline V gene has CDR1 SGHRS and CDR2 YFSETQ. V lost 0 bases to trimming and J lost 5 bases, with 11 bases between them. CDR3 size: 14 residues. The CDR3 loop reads CASSLAGKGTEAFF. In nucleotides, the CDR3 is TGCGCCAGCAGCTTGGCAGGGAAGGGGACTGAAGCTTTCTTT.

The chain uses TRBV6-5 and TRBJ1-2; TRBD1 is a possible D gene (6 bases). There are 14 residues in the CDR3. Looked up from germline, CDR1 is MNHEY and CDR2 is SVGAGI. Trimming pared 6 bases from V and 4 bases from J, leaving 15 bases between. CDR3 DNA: TGTGCCAGCAGACGGCAAGGACAGATCTATGGCTACACCTTC. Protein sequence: CASRRQGQIYGYTF.

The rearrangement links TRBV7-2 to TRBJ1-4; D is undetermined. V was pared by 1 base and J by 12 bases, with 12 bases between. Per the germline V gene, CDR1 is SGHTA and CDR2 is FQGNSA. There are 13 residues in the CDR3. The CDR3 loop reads CASSLDLRPELFF. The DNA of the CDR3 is TGTGCCAGCAGCTTAGACTTGAGGCCGGAACTGTTTTTT.

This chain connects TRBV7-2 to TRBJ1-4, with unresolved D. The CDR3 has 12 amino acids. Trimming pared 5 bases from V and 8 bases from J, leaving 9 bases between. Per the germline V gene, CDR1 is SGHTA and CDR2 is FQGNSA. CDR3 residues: CASSQSGEKLFF. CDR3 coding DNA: TGTGCCAGCAGCCAAAGCGGCGAAAAACTGTTTTTT.

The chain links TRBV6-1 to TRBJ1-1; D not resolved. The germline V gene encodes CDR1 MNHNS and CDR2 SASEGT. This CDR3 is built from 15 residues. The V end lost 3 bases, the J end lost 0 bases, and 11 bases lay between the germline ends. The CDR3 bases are TGTGCCAGCAGTGAGCCCGGGAGTATGAACACTGAAGCTTTCTTT. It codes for CASSEPGSMNTEAFF.

The CDR3 coding sequence is TGTGCCAGCAGTATCCCGGGACAGGGATTATCTGGGGAGCTGTTTTTT. It yields the protein CASSIPGQGLSGELFF. The chain recombines TRBV5-6 with TRBJ2-2, with 9 bases identical to TRBD1. V dropped 5 bases and J dropped 8; count of bases not matched to a gene: 13. The CDR3 totals 16 residues. Germline CDR1 is SGHDT and CDR2 is YYEEEE.